This T cell receptor beta chain is from a study of blood T cell repertoires in COVID-19. Across the study: T cells, B-cell-depleted T cells, or PBMCs provided the cDNA or gDNA that served as material.

Per the original methods: Amplification from reference gene primers served as the basis for estimated nucleated cell counts. Assay used: immunoSEQ multiplex PCR; TCRdb lists only in-frame clones, some missing. The V and J calls and clone size are taken from that table; D and trimming were inferred from the DNA. This table holds under 250,000 clones, approximately 84% found once. Trimming cost V 2 bases and J 4 bases; bases outside gene matches: 10. CDR3 length: 16 residues. The germline CDR1 and CDR2 sequences are SGHRS and YFSETQ. The source of this sequence is a woman older than 75 with acute or convalescent COVID-19. Source material: peripheral blood. The chain links TRBV5-1 to TRBJ1-1; 8 positions match TRBD1. The CDR3 DNA sequence: TGCGCCAGCAGCTTTGAGGGCGGGACAGGTGCCACTGAAGCTTTCTTT. It specifies CASSFEGGTGATEAFF.